The rows below give T cell receptor beta chains drawn from one sample of a study of vaccination effects on CD4 cells after COVID-19. These TCRs are of unknown antigen specificity. Clones were read by immunoSEQ multiplex PCR, and TCRdb kept only the in-frame ones, dropping some. The data show about 38,000 clones, with just under 85% seen just once and roughly 2.1% held by the top ten. Source: CD4+ T cells from PBMCs cultured with HCoV-NL63 spike peptides, taken after COVID-19 vaccination. Source of these receptors: a human donor who received a COVID-19 vaccine. Some clones in this sample may be carry-over from other donors' samples. Both conserved end residues are part of each CDR3. A D gene is named only where the DNA matches it firmly. A clone size is listed for some rows: how often the clone was seen (once, few, many), or a class if it is expanded.

J gene | clone size | D gene | V gene | CDR3 DNA | CDR3 protein
TRBJ1-1 | . | . | TRBV27 | TGTGCCAGCAGTTCCCGGGCTAGCACTGAAGCTTTCTTT | CASSSRASTEAFF
TRBJ2-3 | . | . | TRBV4-2 | TGTGCCAGCAGCCTACGGGGGAGTAGCACAGATACGCAGTATTTT | CASSLRGSSTDTQYF
TRBJ2-1 | . | TRBD2 | TRBV14 | TGTGCCAGCAGCCTGCGAGCACTAGCGGGGGGCAATGAGCAGTTCTTC | CASSLRALAGGNEQFF
TRBJ2-3 | few | . | TRBV5-6 | TGTGCCAGCAGCTTGGGACGGGCCACAGATACGCAGTATTTT | CASSLGRATDTQYF
TRBJ2-5 | . | TRBD2 | TRBV7-3 | TGTGCCAGCAGCTTAAATCCTAGCGGGGGCGGGACCCAGTACTTC | CASSLNPSGGGTQYF
TRBJ1-1 | . | . | TRBV10-1 | TGCGCCAGCAGTTCCTCCCAGGGAATCTATACTGAAGCTTTCTTT | CASSSSQGIYTEAFF
TRBJ2-5 | few | TRBD2 | TRBV5-1 | TGCGCCAGCAGCTTGGAACTAGCGGAAGAGACCCAGTACTTC | CASSLELAEETQYF
TRBJ2-2 | . | . | TRBV24-1 | TGTGCCACCACGTCATCAGGGGCTAAGAACACCGGGGAGCTGTTTTTT | CATTSSGAKNTGELFF
TRBJ1-1 | . | TRBD1 | TRBV19 | TGTGCCAGTAGTATGGGGCCCCAACAGGGGCCGAACACTGAAGCTTTCTTT | CASSMGPQQGPNTEAFF
TRBJ2-6 | . | . | TRBV5-4 | TGTGCCAGCAGCTTGGGTTGGAGGGTGACTGGGGCCAACGTCCTGACTTTC | CASSLGWRVTGANVLTF
TRBJ1-1 | . | TRBD1 | TRBV7-8 | TGTGCCAGCAGCCTCCGGACAGGGAACACTGAAGCTTTCTTT | CASSLRTGNTEAFF
TRBJ2-5 | . | . | TRBV19 | TGTGCCAGTAGTATAGGTTCAGGGTGGGAGACCCAGTACTTC | CASSIGSGWETQYF
TRBJ1-2 | . | . | TRBV28 | TGTGCCAGCAGTTTAGGGGTAAAGGGCTACACCTTC | CASSLGVKGYTF
TRBJ2-1 | . | TRBD1 | TRBV7-3 | TGTGCCAGCAGCCGATCTGGGACAGTCGGTGAGCAGTTCTTC | CASSRSGTVGEQFF
TRBJ2-1 | few | TRBD2 | TRBV4-2 | TGTGCCAGCAGCACCCGGGCGGGGGGAGTGGGCTACAATGAGCAGTTCTTC | CASSTRAGGVGYNEQFF
TRBJ1-5 | . | . | TRBV10-3 | TGTGCCATCAGCGAGGCAGAGAATCAGCCCCAGCATTTT | CAISEAENQPQHF
TRBJ2-2 | . | TRBD1 | TRBV6-5 | TGTGCCACCCTTCCAGGGGGCCCCGGGGAGCTGTTTTTT | CATLPGGPGELFF
TRBJ2-5 | . | TRBD1 | TRBV19 | TGTGCCAGTAGCCGGCCGGGACAGAGTTGGCAAGAGACCCAGTACTTC | CASSRPGQSWQETQYF
TRBJ1-2 | . | . | TRBV29-1 | TGCAGCGTTGAAGATGGTGGTGCCTTAGGCTACACCTTC | CSVEDGGALGYTF
TRBJ1-5 | few | TRBD1 | TRBV27 | TGTGCCAGCAGTCCTACTGATGACAGGGAGACCAATCAGCCCCAGCATTTT | CASSPTDDRETNQPQHF
TRBJ2-3 | . | . | TRBV6-7 | TGTGCCAGCATGAGGATTGATACGCAGTATTTT | CASMRIDTQYF
TRBJ2-3 | . | . | TRBV19 | TGTGCCAGTAGTAGGGGGGGCGATACGCAGTATTTT | CASSRGGDTQYF
TRBJ1-2 | once | . | TRBV6-6 | TGTGCCAGCAGTCGGGACCTGGGGTCTCCGGAGACTAACTATGGCTACACCTTC | CASSRDLGSPETNYGYTF
TRBJ2-3 | . | . | TRBV5-6 | TGTGCCAGCAGCTCGACCCCCGGAGATACGCAGTATTTT | CASSSTPGDTQYF
TRBJ1-4 | . | . | TRBV6-6 | TGTGCCAGCACCTCTACGGCAACTAATGAAAAACTGTTTTTT | CASTSTATNEKLFF
TRBJ1-3 | . | . | TRBV5-8 | TGTGCCAGCCCGGGAAACACCATATATTTT | CASPGNTIYF
TRBJ2-3 | . | TRBD2 | TRBV10-1 | TGCGCCAGCAGTGACCAAGGACTAGGGACAGATACGCAGTATTTT | CASSDQGLGTDTQYF
TRBJ2-3 | . | . | TRBV9 | TGTGCCAGCAGCGTAGGGGGGGTTTGGGCAGATACGCAGTATTTT | CASSVGGVWADTQYF
TRBJ1-1 | . | . | TRBV7-9 | TGTGCCAGCAGCTCCGGAGACAGGTGGGACACTGAAGCTTTCTTT | CASSSGDRWDTEAFF
TRBJ1-2 | . | . | TRBV6-5 | TGTGCCAGCAGCTGGGACCGACTTTATGGCTACACCTTC | CASSWDRLYGYTF
TRBJ1-2 | . | . | TRBV30 | TGTGCCTGGATTCGGAGTCCGGTACTCTATGGCTACACCTTC | CAWIRSPVLYGYTF
TRBJ1-1 | . | TRBD1 | TRBV18 | TGTGCCAGCTCGGCGGGACAGGGACAGGGCACTGAAGCTTTCTTT | CASSAGQGQGTEAFF
TRBJ2-2 | . | . | TRBV19 | TGTGCCAGTAGTATCAGTGAGAACACCGGGGAGCTGTTTTTT | CASSISENTGELFF
TRBJ1-2 | . | . | TRBV6-5 | TGTGCCAGCAGTCGAACTCTGGACTATGGCTACACCTTC | CASSRTLDYGYTF
TRBJ2-2 | . | . | TRBV6-6 | TGTGCCAGCAGAACAGGGAGCACCGGGGAGCTGTTTTTT | CASRTGSTGELFF
TRBJ2-3 | . | TRBD2 | TRBV20-1 | TGCAGTGCTAGTGAGGCTAGCGGGGGGACAGATACGCAGTATTTT | CSASEASGGTDTQYF
TRBJ1-1 | . | . | TRBV9 | TGTGCCAGCAGCGCCCATACAGAAATGAACACTGAAGCTTTCTTT | CASSAHTEMNTEAFF
TRBJ2-1 | . | TRBD2 | TRBV12-5 | TGTGCTAGTGGTAGAAGCGGGGGGGATGAGCAGTTCTTC | CASGRSGGDEQFF
TRBJ2-7 | . | . | TRBV19 | TGTGCCAGTAGTATAAATTACGGCTCCTACGAGCAGTACTTC | CASSINYGSYEQYF
TRBJ1-2 | . | TRBD1 | TRBV6-4 | TGTGCCAGCAGTGTACCGGGACAGGGGGCGAGAAGAAATGGCTACACCTTC | CASSVPGQGARRNGYTF
TRBJ2-3 | . | TRBD1 | TRBV19 | TGTGCCAGTAGTAGATCGGGACAGCCCGGGACAGATACGCAGTATTTT | CASSRSGQPGTDTQYF
TRBJ2-5 | . | TRBD2 | TRBV6-4 | TGTGCCAGCAGCCCTCAATTCACTAGCGGGGGTTCCCCCCAGTACTTC | CASSPQFTSGGSPQYF
TRBJ1-1 | . | . | TRBV2 | TGTGCCAGCGCAAGAGGACCGGCGAACACTGAAGCTTTCTTT | CASARGPANTEAFF
TRBJ1-6 | . | TRBD1 | TRBV6-5 | TGTGCCAGCAGTAGAGACAGGGCCGAGCCCCTCCACTTT | CASSRDRAEPLHF
TRBJ1-2 | . | . | TRBV7-2 | TGTGCCAGCAGCTTCCAGCTTGGGACGGTATATGGCTACACCTTC | CASSFQLGTVYGYTF
TRBJ2-5 | . | TRBD2 | TRBV5-4 | TGTGCCAGCAGGCTTAATGGGGGGGGGCAAGAGACCCAGTACTTC | CASRLNGGGQETQYF
TRBJ2-3 | . | TRBD2 | TRBV7-6 | TGTGCCAGCAGCTTAGGCGGGGGGGCCATAGATACGCAGTATTTT | CASSLGGGAIDTQYF
TRBJ2-1 | . | TRBD2 | TRBV14 | TGTGCCAGCAGCCCGGGACTAGGGATTAATGAGCAGTTCTTC | CASSPGLGINEQFF
TRBJ1-1 | . | . | TRBV6-2/TRBV6-3 | TGTGCCAGCAGTTCCGCCCAGGGGAACACTGAAGCTTTCTTT | CASSSAQGNTEAFF
TRBJ2-2 | . | TRBD1 | TRBV9 | TGTGCCAGCAGCGTGGGGGACAGGGCGAACACCGGGGAGCTGTTTTTT | CASSVGDRANTGELFF
TRBJ2-1 | . | TRBD2 | TRBV7-2 | TGTGCCAGCAGCTCTAGGACTAGCGGGGGTGATGAGCAGTTCTTC | CASSSRTSGGDEQFF
TRBJ1-1 | . | . | TRBV3-1/TRBV3-2 | TGTGCCAGCAGCCAAGATTTTAGTAGGGGGAACACTGAAGCTTTCTTT | CASSQDFSRGNTEAFF
TRBJ2-1 | . | . | TRBV19 | TGTGCCAGTAGCATACGTGGTCGGAGCTTCAATGAGCAGTTCTTC | CASSIRGRSFNEQFF
TRBJ1-2 | . | . | TRBV28 | TGTGCCACCCAGTCGATGGTTCGACGGTATGGCTACACCTTC | CATQSMVRRYGYTF
TRBJ1-1 | . | TRBD1 | TRBV7-2 | TGTGCCAGCAACCAGGACAGGGGATTAGGAGCTTTCTTT | CASNQDRGLGAFF
TRBJ1-5 | . | . | TRBV28 | TGTGCCAGCCGTAGGGGCAATCAGCCCCAGCATTTT | CASRRGNQPQHF